A single TCR beta chain is shown here with its context. The antigen is undetermined. The data belong to a study of cytomegalovirus exposure and HLA in healthy donors. Whole-study results and caveats: The investigators catalogued 150 to 200 TCR beta chains as cytomegalovirus-associated. Later analysis showed most CMV-associated TCR beta chains appearing HLA-restricted. Previous analysis showed most TCR beta V segments were productive about 90% or about 30% of the time. HLA alleles showed associations with around 15,000 TCR beta sequences in a later analysis, at a 0.05 false discovery rate.

It was with 60 Vbeta and 13 Jbeta primers that the PCR ran. Clones were read by immunoSEQ multiplex PCR, and TCRdb kept only the in-frame ones, dropping some. Of around 140,000 clones in the sample, about 80% were seen once. The sample was PBMCs. The clonotype originates from a man aged 40-49 years in good health and CMV-seronegative.

Written as DNA, the CDR3 is TGTGCCAGCGGGATAGGGGGCGTATCCTACGAGCAGTACTTC. Translating gives CASGIGGVSYEQYF. J is TRBJ2-7 and V is TRBV6-5, with 7 bases matching TRBD1. Germline CDR1 and CDR2: MNHEY and SVGAGI. The CDR3 loop spans 14 amino acids. V lost 8 bases to trimming and J lost 1 base; unmatched junction nucleotides: 8.